This TCR beta chain came from a study of cytomegalovirus exposure and HLA in healthy donors. Worth noting for this clone: The antigen remains undetermined.

Repertoires were generated with immunoSEQ multiplex PCR, while TCRdb's copy carries only in-frame clones and drops some. The profile shows over 200,000 clones, around 89% of them singletons. Whole-study results and caveats: Testing in vitro showed a few CMV-associated chains specific for CMV antigens. The study listed 150 to 200 cytomegalovirus-associated TCR beta chains. A classifier reportedly called cytomegalovirus status with high sensitivity and specificity. Most sequenced TCRs were rare (though some public TCRs occurred in many donors).

The sequence was obtained from a woman aged 18 to 35 in good health and CMV-seronegative. The sequenced material came from PBMCs.

In nucleotides, the CDR3 is TGCGCCAGCAGCTTGGGCGCGGGGGGGAGCACAGATACGCAGTATTTT. It translates to CASSLGAGGSTDTQYF. This rearrangement joins TRBV5-1 to TRBJ2-3; 9 positions agree with TRBD2. This CDR3 comprises 16 residues. J lost 0 bases, V lost 0 bases, and 2 bases had no gene match. Germline V lookup: CDR1 SGHRS, CDR2 YFSETQ.